A single sample gave rise to the 26 T cell receptor beta chains below, sequenced in a study of T cell responses to AZD1222 COVID-19 vaccine. The data were produced by immunoSEQ multiplex PCR, yet TCRdb's version contains in-frame clones alone and is incomplete. The repertoire has approximately 130,000 clones, roughly 93% of them found once; the top ten carry 0.91%. This specimen was peripheral blood, taken on day 0 of AZD1222 vaccination. These TCRs come from an adult in good health.

The chain uses TRBV19 and TRBJ1-1; D gene uncertain. The ends were cut back, 0 bases at V and 1 base at J, with 9 bases in the middle. Looked up from germline, CDR1 is LNHDA and CDR2 is SQIVND (reference sequence). The CDR3 length is 15 residues. The CDR3: CASSIDWPTNTEAFF. The CDR3 DNA sequence: TGTGCCAGTAGTATAGATTGGCCGACGAACACTGAAGCTTTCTTT.

This clone was observed once. The chain combines TRBV27 with TRBJ2-1; 7 nucleotides line up with TRBD1. V shed 7 bases and J 0 bases; nucleotides not matched to a gene: 9. Germline CDR1 is MNHEY and CDR2 is SMNVEV (reference sequence). CDR3 length equals 16 residues. In DNA form, the CDR3 reads TGTGCCAGCAACTACCGACAGGGAAGCTCCTACAATGAGCAGTTCTTC. Protein sequence: CASNYRQGSSYNEQFF.

The CDR3 DNA is TGTGCCAGCAGTTTAGGGGCCCAGGGAGGGGGCCTAGGGACAGATACGCAGTATTTT. It codes for CASSLGAQGGGLGTDTQYF. This chain uses TRBV27 with TRBJ2-3; D might be TRBD1 or TRBD2, each matching 7 bases. Germline CDR1 and CDR2: MNHEY and SMNVEV (reference sequence). Between the trimmed V and J ends, which lost 2 bases and 3 bases, there was a span of 24 bases. The CDR3 spans 19 residues.

The chain combines TRBV18 with TRBJ1-2, with D tentatively TRBD1 (5 bases). The V end was cut by 2 bases, the J end by 2 bases, with 9 bases between. Germline values: CDR1 KGHSH, CDR2 LQKENI. This CDR3 spans 14 amino acids. The CDR3 protein is CASSPNAGNYGYTF. The CDR3 DNA is TGTGCCAGCTCACCAAACGCAGGGAACTATGGCTACACCTTC.

The chain couples TRBV12-2 to TRBJ1-1; the table gives TRBD1 as D, unverified against the DNA. TRBV12-2 is a documented pseudogene. This CDR3 has 15 residues. CDR3 in DNA: TGTGCAAGTCGCTTAGGCAGGGGAGAAGCGACGGAAGCTTTCTTT. Amino acids: CASRLGRGEATEAFF.

The chain is built from TRBV7-9 and TRBJ2-2; D perhaps matches TRBD1 (5 bases). V shed 2 bases and J shed 2 bases, with 18 bases lying between them. Germline CDR1 and CDR2: SEHNR and FQNEAQ (reference sequence). This CDR3 contains 18 residues. The CDR3 sequence is CASSLPDTVPLNTGELFF. The CDR3 DNA follows: TGTGCCAGCAGCTTACCGGACACAGTTCCCCTCAACACCGGGGAGCTGTTTTTT.

The rearrangement uses TRBV15 and TRBJ1-1, with D hard to call. Germline CDR1 reads LNHNV; CDR2 reads YYDKDF (reference sequence). Trimming stripped 1 base from V and 2 bases from J, with 5 bases between. The CDR3 extends over 13 amino acids. Written as DNA, the CDR3 is TGTGCCACCAGCAGAGTAGTAAACACTGAAGCTTTCTTT. Translating gives CATSRVVNTEAFF.

J is TRBJ1-1 and V is TRBV7-9, with a possible D match to TRBD1 (5 bases). Germline values: CDR1 SEHNR, CDR2 FQNEAQ (reference sequence). Deletions cut 4 bases from V and 5 bases from J, with 11 bases between. The CDR3 runs 13 residues. The CDR3 loop is CASSSNSGTEAFF. The DNA for the CDR3 is TGTGCCAGCAGCTCAAACTCAGGGACTGAAGCTTTCTTT.

The chain combines TRBV2 with TRBJ2-2; TRBD1 matches 7 bases. The V segment lost 6 bases and the J segment 3 bases; nucleotides outside the gene matches: 4. The germline V gene encodes CDR1 SNHLY and CDR2 FYNNEI. The CDR3 runs 14 residues. CDR3 coding DNA: TGTGCCAGCAGGCTCCAGGGGGACACCGGGGAGCTGTTTTTT. This codes for CASRLQGDTGELFF.

This chain uses TRBV9 with TRBJ1-1, with TRBD1 as a possible D gene (5 bases). The CDR3 covers 16 residues. Germline CDR1 is SGDLS and CDR2 is YYNGEE. The ends were cut back, 2 bases at V and 1 base at J, with 15 bases in the middle. The chain's CDR3 is CASSVGLPRGNTEAFF. CDR3 DNA sequence: TGTGCCAGCAGCGTCGGACTCCCTAGGGGGAACACTGAAGCTTTCTTT.

This clone has just one count. This chain uses TRBV2 with TRBJ1-1, with 7 bases lining up with TRBD1. CDR1 and CDR2 from the germline V gene are SNHLY and FYNNEI. This CDR3 has 15 residues. Trimming cost V 6 bases and J 2 bases; bases outside gene matches: 9. CDR3 sequence reads: CASRRQGTTNTEAFF. The CDR3 DNA follows: TGTGCCAGCAGGAGACAGGGAACAACTAACACTGAAGCTTTCTTT.

Here the CDR3 DNA reads TGTGCCAGCAGCCAACGTGGGAGCACTGAAGCTTTCTTT. Amino acids: CASSQRGSTEAFF. The V call is TRBV6-5, the J call TRBJ1-1; D unresolved. CDR3 length equals 13 residues. Germline V gene lookup returns CDR1 MNHEY and CDR2 SVGAGI. V was trimmed by 6 bases and J by 4 bases, leaving 12 bases between them.

The J gene is TRBJ2-7, the V gene TRBV3-1 (or the pseudogene TRBV3-2), with D unclear. Germline V CDR1 and CDR2: LGHDT, YNNKEL (reference sequence). The CDR3 consists of 14 residues. Trimming shortened V by 1 base and J by 2 bases, and 9 bases separated the two germline ends. This chain's CDR3 is CASSQVSVTYEQYF. The CDR3 DNA reads as TGTGCCAGCAGCCAAGTTTCAGTCACCTACGAGCAGTACTTC.

This chain uses TRBV27 with TRBJ1-2; no reliable D call. Trimming removed 0 bases at V and 5 bases at J, with 7 bases between. This CDR3 spans 13 amino acids. Germline V gene data show CDR1 as MNHEY and CDR2 as SMNVEV (reference sequence). The CDR3 is CASSLSRAYGYTF. The DNA for the CDR3 is TGTGCCAGCAGTTTATCGAGGGCGTATGGCTACACCTTC.

This clone appeared a single time. The rearrangement uses TRBV19 and TRBJ2-2; TRBD1 aligns across 7 bases. V was clipped by 6 bases and J by 10 bases; unmatched bases: 5. This CDR3 has 12 amino acids. The germline V gene encodes CDR1 LNHDA and CDR2 SQIVND (reference sequence). The CDR3 here is CASREGALELFF. DNA of the CDR3: TGTGCCAGTAGAGAGGGGGCGCTGGAGCTGTTTTTT. Looking up the rest from reference TRBV19 and TRBJ2-2 gives the full variable domain: DGGITQSPKYLFRKEGQNVTLSCEQNLNHDAMYWYRQDPGQGLRLIYYSQIVNDFQKGDIAEGYSVSREKKESFPLTVTSAQKNPTAFYLCASREGALELFFGEGSRLTVL.

V usage is TRBV12-3 or TRBV12-4 and J usage is TRBJ1-2, with 8 nucleotides matching TRBD1. The CDR3 contains 12 residues. The V and J ends lost 3 bases and 14 bases, in that order; junction bases with no gene match: 8. CDR3 sequence reads: CASSFGQGRSTF. In nucleotides, the CDR3 is TGTGCCAGCAGTTTCGGACAGGGAAGATCGACCTTC.

CDR3 sequence (DNA): TGTGCCAGCAGTGAAGAGGGCACGAACACTGAAGCTTTCTTT. Translating gives CASSEEGTNTEAFF. This chain uses TRBV6-1 with TRBJ1-1; D ambiguous. This CDR3 is built from 14 residues. Germline V gene data show CDR1 as MNHNS and CDR2 as SASEGT. Between the trimmed V and J ends, which lost 1 base and 1 base, there was a span of 7 bases.

CDR3 bases: TGTGCCAGCAGCTTTGGAGGACAGGGGAGCATATATGAAAAACTGTTTTTT. It codes for CASSFGGQGSIYEKLFF. The rearrangement links TRBV11-2 to TRBJ1-4; 9 bases agree with TRBD1. This CDR3 is built from 17 residues. V lost 3 bases and J lost 6; bases outside the gene matches: 11. The germline V gene has CDR1 SGHAT and CDR2 FQNNGV.

The genes are TRBV11-3 and TRBJ1-1; D gene unclear. The CDR3 consists of 13 residues. CDR1 and CDR2 (germline): SGHNT, YENEEA. V was cut by 2 bases and J by 3 bases, with 7 bases left in between. The CDR3 DNA reads as TGTGCCAGCAGCTTACTAAGCGACACTGAAGCTTTCTTT. Protein: CASSLLSDTEAFF.

The chain uses TRBV18 and TRBJ1-4; D not certain. Trimming left V 6 bases short and J 4 bases short, with 12 bases between. The CDR3 loop spans 14 amino acids. Germline V gene lookup returns CDR1 KGHSH and CDR2 LQKENI. CDR3 sequence (DNA): TGTGCCAGCTCTCCGGGAGGTGTTAATGAAAAACTGTTTTTT. Protein: CASSPGGVNEKLFF.

This chain joins TRBV27 and TRBJ2-3; D unresolved. CDR1 is MNHEY and CDR2 is SMNVEV in the germline V gene (reference sequence). The CDR3 covers 13 residues. Trimming stripped 8 bases from V and 4 bases from J, with 13 bases between. The CDR3 reads CASRPGQPDTQYF. The CDR3 DNA reads TGTGCCAGCCGTCCCGGGCAACCAGATACGCAGTATTTT.

This chain uses TRBV7-6 with TRBJ2-7, with D perhaps matching TRBD1 (8 bases). Trimming stripped 1 base from V and 6 bases from J, with 19 bases between. This CDR3 contains 16 residues. Germline-derived CDR1 and CDR2 are SGHVS and FNYEAQ. The CDR3 protein is CASSLGTGTKGVEQYF. The CDR3 bases are TGTGCCAGCAGCTTAGGGACAGGGACTAAGGGGGTCGAGCAGTACTTC.

The chain is built from TRBV11-2 and TRBJ2-7; D remains unclear. V was cut by 3 bases and J by 3 bases, with 6 bases left in between. Germline CDR1 is SGHAT and CDR2 is FQNNGV. The CDR3 has 12 residues. The CDR3 DNA is TGTGCCAGCAGCTTGAGATTCTACGAGCAGTACTTC. Residues: CASSLRFYEQYF.

This chain uses TRBV5-6 with TRBJ1-6, with 8 bases that match TRBD1. Germline loops: CDR1 SGHDT, CDR2 YYEEEE. V trimming: 1 base; J trimming: 7 bases; junction bases outside the gene matches: 13. The CDR3 length is 18 residues. CDR3 coding DNA: TGTGCCAGCAGCTTGTGGGACAGGCTGGAAATTACAAATTCACCCCTCCACTTT. Protein: CASSLWDRLEITNSPLHF.

The chain joins TRBV18 to TRBJ2-1, with 7 bases lining up with TRBD2. V lost 6 bases to trimming and J lost 7 bases; unmatched junction nucleotides: 6. Germline loops: CDR1 KGHSH, CDR2 LQKENI. The CDR3 totals 13 residues. The CDR3 reads CASSAYSGNEQFF. For the CDR3, the DNA is TGTGCCAGCTCGGCGTATAGCGGGAATGAGCAGTTCTTC. Full variable domain (rest looked up from reference TRBV18 and TRBJ2-1): NAGVMQNPRHLVRRRGQEARLRCSPMKGHSHVYWYRQLPEEGLKFMVYLQKENIIDESGMPKERFSAEFPKEGPSILRIQQVVRGDSAAYFCASSAYSGNEQFFGPGTRLTVL.

The chain links TRBV18 to TRBJ1-6, with D possibly TRBD1 on 6 matching bases. CDR1 is KGHSH, CDR2 LQKENI, per germline. The CDR3 loop spans 15 amino acids. V was clipped by 1 base and J by 5 bases, with 9 bases between them. The CDR3 nucleotides read TGTGCCAGCTCACCACGGGCAGGGGATAATTCACCCCTCCACTTT. It encodes CASSPRAGDNSPLHF.